This T cell receptor beta chain was documented in a study of blood T cell repertoires in COVID-19. About the research overall: The origin of the acute and convalescent COVID-19 samples was the United States, Italy and Spain. From T cells, B-cell-depleted T cells, or PBMCs came the material, which was cDNA or gDNA.

The CDR3 spans 12 residues. Germline CDR1 SQVTM, CDR2 ANQGSEA. V was clipped by 7 bases and J by 1 base, with 11 bases between them. Source study methods: Reference gene primer amplification in the assay estimated nucleated cell counts. The data were produced by immunoSEQ multiplex PCR, yet TCRdb's version contains in-frame clones alone and is incomplete. The V and J calls and clone size come from that table; D and trimming were worked out from the DNA. Here the sample spans tens of thousands of clones, less than 85% being singletons. The origin of this receptor is a man aged 65 to 79 with active or convalescent COVID-19. This rearrangement joins TRBV29-1 to TRBJ2-7, with D possibly being TRBD1 (5 bases). Sequencing was carried out using peripheral blood. CDR3 amino acids: CSAGHSSYEQYF. CDR3 bases: TGCAGCGCCGGACACTCGTCCTACGAGCAGTACTTC.